This T cell receptor beta chain was captured in a study of cytomegalovirus exposure and HLA in healthy donors. With respect to this clone: Its antigen is unknown.

The PCR contained 60 Vbeta and 13 Jbeta primers. As originally analysed: A follow-up analysis tallied 65 million to 80 million unique TCR beta chains, roughly 9.9 million shared. Data came from immunoSEQ multiplex PCR; TCRdb stores just in-frame clones and leaves some out. From that table come the V and J calls and clone size; the DNA was used to work out D and trimming. In all, the sample yields 200,000 to 250,000 clones. Study-wide findings and caveats: TCR beta sequences reportedly predicted most subjects' HLA-A and HLA-B alleles accurately.

The receptor was derived from a woman aged 30 to 39 in good health and CMV-seropositive. The specimen sequenced was PBMCs.

The CDR3 loop is CASSLKNGDYADTQYF. As DNA, the CDR3 is TGCGCCAGCAGCTTGAAGAATGGGGACTACGCAGATACGCAGTATTTT. V gene TRBV5-1 combines with J gene TRBJ2-3, with TRBD2 matching over 7 bases. With 1 base clipped from V and 4 bases from J, the junction kept 9 bases outside the gene matches. There are 16 residues in the CDR3. Germline assignment: CDR1 SGHRS and CDR2 YFSETQ.